These 19 T cell receptor beta chains were all obtained from the same sample, sequenced in a study of identical twins. MiXCR, run by TCRdb on the 5' RACE reads, gives a single entry per CDR3 protein. The sample has hundreds of thousands of distinct CDR3 sequences, roughly a tenth seen once. Sequenced sample: memory (CD45RO+) T cells sorted from blood. These receptors were taken from a woman in her late teens or twenties in good health.

This clonotype appeared many times. The V call is TRBV2, the J call TRBJ1-2; 8 bases match TRBD1. Germline loops: CDR1 SNHLY, CDR2 FYNNEI. Trimming cost V 6 bases and J 0 bases; bases outside gene matches: 6. The CDR3 length is 15 residues. DNA of the CDR3: TGTGCCAGCAGGGGAGACAGGGGAGCTAACTATGGCTACACCTTC. Amino acids: CASRGDRGANYGYTF.

The table lists this clonotype with many counts. The V gene is TRBV7-2, the J gene TRBJ2-5; D unclear. Germline CDR1 SGHTA, CDR2 FQGNSA. V dropped 5 bases and J dropped 3 bases, with 16 bases sitting between them. The length of the CDR3 is 15 residues. CDR3 residues: CASSGDGSTKETQYF. The DNA for the CDR3 is TGTGCCAGCAGCGGTGACGGCTCAACAAAAGAGACCCAGTACTTC.

This chain joins TRBV7-2 and TRBJ1-6; D uncertain. CDR3 length: 14 amino acids. V lost 5 bases and J 2 bases, leaving 7 bases between the germline ends. The V gene's germline CDR1 is SGHTA and CDR2 FQGNSA. The DNA of the CDR3 is TGTGCCAGCAGCACCGGGGCCTATAATTCACCCCTCCACTTT. Encoded protein: CASSTGAYNSPLHF. Using reference TRBV7-2 and TRBJ1-6 for the parts outside the CDR3, the full variable domain is GAGVSQSPSNKVTEKGKDVELRCDPISGHTALYWYRQSLGQGLEFLIYFQGNSAPDKSGLPSDRFSAERTGGSVSTLTIQRTQQEDSAVYLCASSTGAYNSPLHFGNGTRLTVT.

This clonotype has only one observation. The V gene is TRBV10-3, the J gene TRBJ1-2, with 8 bases matching TRBD1. Germline V CDR1 and CDR2: ENHRY, SYGVKD. This CDR3 contains 13 residues. V trimming: 8 bases; J trimming: 7 bases; junction bases outside the gene matches: 9. The DNA of the CDR3 is TGTGCCATCCTTGCGGCAGGGGGCGGTGGCTACACCTTC. Residues: CAILAAGGGGYTF.

Only a few counts were recorded for this clonotype. The chain couples TRBV5-6 to TRBJ2-7; TRBD1 aligns across 12 bases. Germline V gene data show CDR1 as SGHDT and CDR2 as YYEEEE. This CDR3 is 16 amino acids long. V trimming: 3 bases; J trimming: 5 bases; junction bases outside the gene matches: 9. This CDR3 is CASSSLTGTGGDEQYF. CDR3 nucleotide sequence: TGTGCCAGCAGCTCACTTACCGGGACAGGGGGCGACGAGCAGTACTTC.

This rearrangement joins TRBV19 to TRBJ1-2; 8 bases fit TRBD1. Germline V gene sequence: CDR1 LNHDA, CDR2 SQIVND (reference sequence). The V segment lost 6 bases and the J segment 4 bases; nucleotides outside the gene matches: 7. CDR3 length: 14 residues. CDR3 protein: CASRGGQGFYGYTF. DNA of the CDR3: TGTGCCAGTAGGGGAGGACAGGGCTTCTATGGCTACACCTTC.

This clonotype turned up a few times. The rearrangement uses TRBV5-4 and TRBJ2-7; 8 nucleotides line up with TRBD1. After removal of 4 bases from V and 5 bases from J, the junction contained 2 bases not matched to a gene. This CDR3 region has 12 residues. Looked up from germline, CDR1 is SGHNT and CDR2 is YYREEE (reference sequence). The CDR3 here is CASSQDRDEQYF. In nucleotides, the CDR3 is TGTGCCAGCAGCCAGGACAGGGACGAGCAGTACTTC.

This clonotype was counted between two and nine times. The CDR3 spells CSALSPATFTYEQYF. The CDR3 DNA reads TGCAGTGCTCTTAGCCCGGCTACCTTCACCTACGAGCAGTACTTC. This chain joins TRBV20-1 and TRBJ2-7; D remains unclear. The germline gives CDR1 DFQATT, CDR2 SNEGSKA (reference sequence). This CDR3 contains 15 residues. V gave up 5 bases and J gave up 2 bases, with 19 bases separating them.

This clonotype was recorded a few times. In nucleotides, the CDR3 is TGTGCCAGCAGTCCAACTAGACGAGAGACCCAGTACTTC. It is translated as CASSPTRRETQYF. The V call is TRBV7-7, the J call TRBJ2-5; the D gene is possibly TRBD2 (5 bases). Germline V gene data show CDR1 as SSHAT and CDR2 as FNYEAQ (reference sequence). The CDR3 length is 13 residues. Trimming shortened V by 6 bases and J by 4 bases, and 12 bases separated the two germline ends. The full variable domain, rest sourced from reference TRBV7-7 and TRBJ2-5, is GAGVSQSPRYKVTKRGQDVTLRCDPISSHATLYWYQQALGQGPEFLTYFNYEAQPDKSGLPSDRFSAERPEGSISTLTIQRTEQRDSAMYRCASSPTRRETQYFGPGTRLLVL.

The rearrangement uses TRBV7-9 and TRBJ1-1; 9 bases map to TRBD1. The V gene end was trimmed by 3 bases and the J gene end by 7 bases; junction bases not matched to a gene: 3. CDR3 length: 13 residues. The germline CDR1 and CDR2 sequences are SEHNR and FQNEAQ (reference sequence). CDR3 nucleotides: TGTGCCAGCAGCTTTAGACAGGGGGTTGAAGCTTTCTTT. Translated: CASSFRQGVEAFF.

The chain joins TRBV20-1 to TRBJ2-7, with TRBD1 matching over 8 bases. Trimming removed 3 bases from V and 3 bases from J; junction bases left unmatched: 7. CDR1 is DFQATT and CDR2 is SNEGSKA in the germline V gene (reference sequence). There are 14 residues in the CDR3. The CDR3 nucleotides are TGCAGTGCTAGGCGGACAGGGAGAAACTACGAGCAGTACTTC. Translation gives CSARRTGRNYEQYF.

The chain is built from TRBV20-1 and TRBJ2-1, with 13 bases that match TRBD2. The germline CDR1 and CDR2 sequences are DFQATT and SNEGSKA (reference sequence). The CDR3 runs to 14 residues. The CDR3 protein is CSAKTSGGPNEQFF. As DNA, the CDR3 is TGCAGCGCAAAGACTAGCGGGGGGCCCAATGAGCAGTTCTTC.

This clonotype was seen at least ten times. The V and J genes are TRBV5-1 and TRBJ2-1, with a weak D call TRBD1 (5 bases). V gave up 1 base and J gave up 0 bases, with 11 bases separating them. The CDR3 is 16 residues long. Germline CDR1 reads SGHRS; CDR2 reads YFSETQ. CDR3 loop: CASSLQGSVSYNEQFF. CDR3 DNA sequence: TGCGCCAGCAGCTTGCAGGGTTCGGTCTCCTACAATGAGCAGTTCTTC. The complete variable domain, with remaining parts taken from reference TRBV5-1 and TRBJ2-1, reads KAGVTQTPRYLIKTRGQQVTLSCSPISGHRSVSWYQQTPGQGLQFLFEYFSETQRNKGNFPGRFSGRQFSNSRSEMNVSTLELGDSALYLCASSLQGSVSYNEQFFGPGTRLTVL.

This clonotype has ten or more counts. This sequence joins TRBV24-1 and TRBJ2-3, with 10 bases fitting TRBD1. J gave up 3 bases and V 5 bases, and 4 bases lay outside the gene matches. From germline, CDR1 is KGHDR and CDR2 SFDVKD. The CDR3 is made up of 15 amino acids. The CDR3 DNA follows: TGTGCCACCAGTGCCCCGGGACAGGGGACAGATACGCAGTATTTT. The encoded protein is CATSAPGQGTDTQYF.

A note on this clonotype: The junction and the germline gene differ at one end; a read error may be behind it. The chain recombines TRBV7-2 with TRBJ2-1; D is unresolved. This CDR3 spans 13 amino acids. Germline V gene lookup returns CDR1 SGHTA and CDR2 FQGNSA. CDR3 nucleotide sequence: TGTGCCAGCAGTTTAGTCTTGTACAATGAGCAGTTCTTC. Its protein is CASSLVLYNEQFF. The full variable domain, its missing parts supplied by reference TRBV7-2 and TRBJ2-1, is GAGVSQSPSNKVTEKGKDVELRCDPISGHTALYWYRQSLGQGLEFLIYFQGNSAPDKSGLPSDRFSAERTGGSVSTLTIQRTQQEDSAVYLCASSLVLYNEQFFGPGTRLTVL.

This clonotype was counted only a few times. This rearrangement joins TRBV12-3 or TRBV12-4 to TRBJ1-1; TRBD1 is a possible D gene (5 bases). V lost 1 base and J 4 bases, leaving 16 bases between the germline ends. CDR3 length: 16 amino acids. DNA of the CDR3: TGTGCCAGCAGTTTAGGGGCGGGGCAGGGATTCACTGAAGCTTTCTTT. As protein: CASSLGAGQGFTEAFF.

A few counts support this clonotype. The CDR3 loop is CASSSGGQGPVYEQYF. The DNA for the CDR3 is TGTGCCAGCAGTTCGGGGGGCCAGGGGCCTGTCTACGAGCAGTACTTC. The V and J genes are TRBV12-3 or TRBV12-4 and TRBJ2-7; tentatively, D is TRBD2 (7 bases). CDR3 length equals 16 residues. Trimming took off 4 bases at V and 3 bases at J, with 19 bases between the two ends.

The table lists this clonotype with a few counts. V gene TRBV6-5 combines with J gene TRBJ2-1; D tentatively fits TRBD1 or TRBD2 (8 bases each). This CDR3 comprises 18 residues. The germline V and J ends were trimmed by 4 bases and 8 bases, with 27 bases remaining between them. The germline CDR1 and CDR2 sequences are MNHEY and SVGAGI. DNA of the CDR3: TGTGCCAGCAGTTTCGCAGGGGGCCTGGCGGGGGGAAGGGATGAGCAGTTCTTC. This encodes CASSFAGGLAGGRDEQFF.

This clonotype was seen more than once but under ten times. The rearrangement uses TRBV7-9 and TRBJ2-7; 7 bases fit TRBD2. The trim removed 5 bases at V and 5 bases at J, leaving 12 bases unmatched. Germline values: CDR1 SEHNR, CDR2 FQNEAQ (reference sequence). The length of the CDR3 is 15 residues. CDR3 bases: TGTGCCAGCAGCCCTCTATCCCGGGACTACCACGAGCAGTACTTC. Its protein is CASSPLSRDYHEQYF.